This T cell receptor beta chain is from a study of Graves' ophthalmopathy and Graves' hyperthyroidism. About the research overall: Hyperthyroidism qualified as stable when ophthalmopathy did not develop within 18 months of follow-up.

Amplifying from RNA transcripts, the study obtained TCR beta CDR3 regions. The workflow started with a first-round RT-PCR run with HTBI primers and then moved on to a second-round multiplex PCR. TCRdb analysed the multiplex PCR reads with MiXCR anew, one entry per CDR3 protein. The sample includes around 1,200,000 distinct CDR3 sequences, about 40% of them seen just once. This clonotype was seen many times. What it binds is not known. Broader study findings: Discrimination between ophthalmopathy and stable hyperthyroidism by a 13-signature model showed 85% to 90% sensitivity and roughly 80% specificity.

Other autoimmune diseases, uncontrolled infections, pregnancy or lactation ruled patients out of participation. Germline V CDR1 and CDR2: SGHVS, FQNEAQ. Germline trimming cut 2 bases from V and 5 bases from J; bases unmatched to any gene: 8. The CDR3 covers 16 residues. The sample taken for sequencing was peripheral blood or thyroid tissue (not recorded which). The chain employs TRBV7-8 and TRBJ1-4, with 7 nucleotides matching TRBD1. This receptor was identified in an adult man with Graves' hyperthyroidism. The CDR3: CASSLTNRGGNEKLFF. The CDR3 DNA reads TGTGCCAGCAGCTTAACTAACAGGGGTGGGAATGAAAAACTGTTTTTT. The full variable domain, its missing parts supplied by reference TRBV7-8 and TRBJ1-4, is GAGVSQSPRYKVAKRGQDVALRCDPISGHVSLFWYQQALGQGPEFLTYFQNEAQLDKSGLPSDRFFAERPEGSVSTLKIQRTQQEDSAVYLCASSLTNRGGNEKLFFGSGTQLSVL.